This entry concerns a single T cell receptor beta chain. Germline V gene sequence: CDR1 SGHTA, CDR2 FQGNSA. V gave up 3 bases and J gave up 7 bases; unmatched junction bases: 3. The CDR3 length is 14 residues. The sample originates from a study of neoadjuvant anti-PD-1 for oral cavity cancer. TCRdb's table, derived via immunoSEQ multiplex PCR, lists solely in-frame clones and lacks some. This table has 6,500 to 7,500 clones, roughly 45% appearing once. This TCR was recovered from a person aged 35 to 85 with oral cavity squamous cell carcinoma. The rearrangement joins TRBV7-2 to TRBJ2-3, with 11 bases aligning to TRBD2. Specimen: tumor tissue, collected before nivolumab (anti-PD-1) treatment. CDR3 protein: CASSFSGGENTQYF. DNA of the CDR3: TGTGCCAGCAGCTTTAGCGGGGGGGAAAATACGCAGTATTTT.